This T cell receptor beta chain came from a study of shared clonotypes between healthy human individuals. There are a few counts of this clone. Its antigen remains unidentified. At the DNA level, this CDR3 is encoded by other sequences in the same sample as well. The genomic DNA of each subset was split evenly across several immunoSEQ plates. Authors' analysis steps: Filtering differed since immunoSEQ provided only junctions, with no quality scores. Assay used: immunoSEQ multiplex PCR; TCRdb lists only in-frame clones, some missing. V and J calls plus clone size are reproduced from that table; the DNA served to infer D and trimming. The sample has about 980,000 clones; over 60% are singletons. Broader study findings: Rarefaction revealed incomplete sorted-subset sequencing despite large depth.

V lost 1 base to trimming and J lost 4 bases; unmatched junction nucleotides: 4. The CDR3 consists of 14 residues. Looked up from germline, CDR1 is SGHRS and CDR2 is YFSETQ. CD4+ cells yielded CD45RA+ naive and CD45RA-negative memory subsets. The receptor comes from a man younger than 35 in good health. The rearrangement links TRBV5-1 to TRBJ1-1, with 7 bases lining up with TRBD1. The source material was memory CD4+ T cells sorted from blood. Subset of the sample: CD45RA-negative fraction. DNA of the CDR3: TGCGCCAGCAGCTTGCAGACAGGGAGCACTGAAGCTTTCTTT. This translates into CASSLQTGSTEAFF.